These 3 T cell receptor beta chains came from one sample sequenced in a study of T cells after yellow fever vaccination. TCRdb reanalysed the 5' RACE reads using MiXCR and keeps one entry per CDR3 protein. Of 620,000 or so distinct CDR3 sequences in the sample, around 17% were seen once. The sample in question was PBMCs, obtained less than 6 days after the first yellow fever vaccination. Source of these receptors: a man between 18 and 35 years old who received the YFV17D yellow fever vaccine.

This clonotype occurred a few times. The gene calls are TRBV5-5 and TRBJ2-5, with 7 bases aligning to TRBD1. Germline trimming cut 4 bases from V and 7 bases from J; bases unmatched to any gene: 10. This CDR3 is built from 14 residues. CDR1 and CDR2 from the germline V gene are SGHKS and YYEKEE (reference sequence). DNA for the CDR3: TGTGCCAGCAGCCGGGGACAGAACGCTCGGACCCAGTACTTC. Its translation: CASSRGQNARTQYF.

The chain joins TRBV5-4 to TRBJ2-7; D is undetermined. The CDR3 has 12 residues. Trimming shortened V by 7 bases and J by 6 bases, and 14 bases separated the two germline ends. From germline, CDR1 is SGHNT and CDR2 YYREEE (reference sequence). The CDR3 DNA follows: TGTGCCAGCTCAGTCCCGCCTGGCGAGCAGTACTTC. This encodes CASSVPPGEQYF.

This clonotype has more than one count but fewer than ten. The chain is built from TRBV5-1 and TRBJ2-3; no clear D. This CDR3 has 15 residues. Germline assignment: CDR1 SGHRS and CDR2 YFSETQ. Trimming left V 6 bases short and J 2 bases short, with 16 bases between. The CDR3 spells CASTPKLPNTDTQYF. CDR3 in DNA: TGCGCCAGCACCCCGAAACTACCAAACACAGATACGCAGTATTTT.